The 23 T cell receptor beta chains reported below all come from one sample, sequenced in a study of patients and donors after allogeneic stem cell transplantation. TCRdb analysed the RT-PCR reads with MiXCR anew, one entry per CDR3 protein. The table shows about 230,000 distinct CDR3 sequences, with around an eighth occurring only once. Sequencing used blood, either unsorted or a sorted T cell fraction (not recorded which). These receptors were taken from a human donor who was either an allogeneic HSCT recipient or a stem cell or donor lymphocyte infusion donor (not recorded which). It is not recorded whose cells these are; they may come from a transplant donor.

This clonotype occurred a few times. This chain uses TRBV24-1 with TRBJ2-4, with D possibly matching TRBD2 (6 bases). This CDR3 is 15 amino acids long. Per the germline V gene, CDR1 is KGHDR and CDR2 is SFDVKD. V gave up 3 bases and J gave up 1 base, with 9 bases separating them. DNA of the CDR3: TGTGCCACCAGTGATGGGGGGATTGCCAAAAACATTCAGTACTTC. It specifies CATSDGGIAKNIQYF.

Only one count was recorded for this clonotype. The chain joins TRBV6-2 or TRBV6-3 to TRBJ2-7, with 9 bases matching TRBD1. This CDR3 contains 13 residues. Trimming removed 5 bases from V and 6 bases from J; junction bases left unmatched: 5. Per the germline V gene, CDR1 is MNHEY and CDR2 is SVGEGT. The DNA for the CDR3 is TGTGCCAGCAGTACAGGGGGCCCCTCCGAGCAGTACTTC. It specifies CASSTGGPSEQYF.

V usage is TRBV30 and J usage is TRBJ2-3; weak D call: TRBD2 (6 bases). The germline CDR1 and CDR2 sequences are GTSNPN and SVGIG (reference sequence). Deletions cut 1 base from V and 5 bases from J, with 10 bases between. CDR3 length: 13 amino acids. The CDR3: CAWSDRRGDTQYF. DNA of the CDR3: TGTGCCTGGAGTGATCGGAGGGGAGATACGCAGTATTTT.

This clonotype was observed a few times. CDR3 residues: CASSERSGDGGTQYF. In nucleotides, the CDR3 is TGTGCCAGCAGTGAAAGGTCGGGGGACGGGGGGACCCAGTACTTC. The rearrangement uses TRBV2 and TRBJ2-5; a weak D match, TRBD2 (6 bases). This CDR3 has 15 residues. CDR1 SNHLY and CDR2 FYNNEI come from the germline V gene. V dropped 2 bases and J dropped 7 bases, with 17 bases sitting between them.

The V gene is TRBV6-1, the J gene TRBJ2-6; D is possibly TRBD2 (6 bases). With 6 bases removed from V and 3 bases from J, the gap between germline ends came to 9 bases. CDR1 is MNHNS, CDR2 SASEGT, per germline. The CDR3 spans 14 residues. The CDR3 bases are TGTGCCAGCAGGGTCGGGAGTGGGGCCAACGTCCTGACTTTC. Protein product: CASRVGSGANVLTF.

This clonotype has just a few counts. This chain connects TRBV19 to TRBJ2-3; 11 bases are shared with TRBD1. Germline assignment: CDR1 LNHDA and CDR2 SQIVND (reference sequence). The CDR3 extends over 13 amino acids. V shed 8 bases and J 6 bases; nucleotides not matched to a gene: 4. The CDR3 DNA sequence: TGTGCCAGTGGACAGGGGGCATTGGATACGCAGTATTTT. The encoded protein is CASGQGALDTQYF.

This clonotype has a handful of counts. The rearrangement links TRBV20-1 to TRBJ1-2, with D perhaps TRBD1 (5 bases). The CDR3 consists of 14 residues. V was pared by 7 bases and J by 5 bases, with 20 bases between. Germline V gives CDR1 DFQATT, CDR2 SNEGSKA (reference sequence). The CDR3, as DNA: TGCAGTGTCCAGCGGGGTTGGGGGGGTTATGGCTACACCTTC. This gives the protein CSVQRGWGGYGYTF.

This clonotype has just a few counts. The J gene is TRBJ2-1, the V gene TRBV10-3; D tentatively fits TRBD1 or TRBD2 (6 bases each). V lost 7 bases and J 8 bases, leaving 24 bases between the germline ends. The CDR3 spans 16 residues. Germline CDR1 and CDR2: ENHRY and SYGVKD. Here the CDR3 reads CAITSSGAPRFDEQFF. DNA for the CDR3: TGTGCCATCACCTCTTCGGGGGCCCCCAGGTTTGATGAGCAGTTCTTC.

The rearrangement joins TRBV7-8 to TRBJ1-5; D is uncertain. CDR3 size: 14 residues. Trimming took 4 bases from V and 1 from J, leaving 8 bases between them. The V gene's germline CDR1 is SGHVS and CDR2 FQNEAQ. CDR3 region: CASSSPGSNQPQHF. The CDR3 DNA reads as TGTGCCAGCAGCTCGCCCGGCAGCAATCAGCCCCAGCATTTT.

This clonotype has only a few counts. The chain joins TRBV5-1 to TRBJ1-4, with TRBD1 matching 7 bases. This CDR3 spans 13 amino acids. CDR1 and CDR2 (germline): SGHRS, YFSETQ. V gave up 5 bases and J gave up 7 bases; unmatched junction bases: 5. The CDR3 DNA reads as TGCGCCAGCAGGGACGGGACAGTTGAAAAACTGTTTTTT. Protein: CASRDGTVEKLFF.

The sample holds a few counts of this clonotype. The V call is TRBV5-4, the J call TRBJ2-2, with a possible D match to TRBD2 (6 bases). The CDR3 length is 17 residues. The germline CDR1 and CDR2 sequences are SGHNT and YYREEE (reference sequence). V was pared by 1 base and J by 2 bases, with 15 bases between. The CDR3 reads CASSLSKGGTNTGELFF. In DNA, the CDR3 is TGTGCCAGCAGCTTGAGTAAGGGCGGGACTAACACCGGGGAGCTGTTTTTT.

This clonotype was picked up many times. The chain joins TRBV2 to TRBJ2-1, with 8 positions matching TRBD1. Germline V gene lookup returns CDR1 SNHLY and CDR2 FYNNEI. V dropped 5 bases and J dropped 3; count of bases not matched to a gene: 6. The CDR3 covers 15 residues. The CDR3 DNA is TGTGCCAGCAGTCCCGACAGGGGTGGCTACAATGAGCAGTTCTTC. Its protein product is CASSPDRGGYNEQFF.

V is TRBV7-3 and J is TRBJ2-7; no clear D. The germline V gene encodes CDR1 SGHTA and CDR2 FQGTGA. The CDR3 loop spans 14 amino acids. V was trimmed by 5 bases and J by 3 bases, leaving 14 bases between them. The CDR3 spells CASSPSPGDYEQYF. The CDR3 DNA reads TGTGCCAGCAGCCCCTCTCCAGGTGACTACGAGCAGTACTTC. Combining the CDR3 with reference TRBV7-3 and TRBJ2-7 gives the whole variable domain GAGVSQTPSNKVTEKGKYVELRCDPISGHTALYWYRQSLGQGPEFLIYFQGTGAADDSGLPNDRFFAVRPEGSVSTLKIQRTERGDSAVYLCASSPSPGDYEQYFGPGTRLTVT.

This clonotype occurred a few times. The CDR3 loop is CAIRDPRGETQYF. For the CDR3, the DNA is TGTGCCATCAGGGACCCCAGGGGAGAGACCCAGTACTTC. The rearrangement joins TRBV10-3 to TRBJ2-5, with D possibly matching TRBD1 (6 bases). Looked up from germline, CDR1 is ENHRY and CDR2 is SYGVKD. The CDR3 runs to 13 residues. Trimming stripped 6 bases from V and 4 bases from J, with 12 bases between.

This clonotype was counted between two and nine times. This chain connects TRBV7-2 to TRBJ2-7, with TRBD2 identical over 7 bases. Germline V CDR1 and CDR2: SGHTA, FQGNSA. The CDR3 is 15 residues long. The V gene end was trimmed by 1 base and the J gene end by 4 bases; junction bases not matched to a gene: 7. The CDR3 coding sequence is TGTGCCAGCAGCTTAGGAGGGAGGGCCTTATACGAGCAGTACTTC. Residues: CASSLGGRALYEQYF.

This clonotype was seen a few times. V usage is TRBV20-1 and J usage is TRBJ1-4, with D tentatively TRBD1 (5 bases). The CDR3 runs to 12 residues. Trimming shortened V by 3 bases and J by 8 bases, and 10 bases separated the two germline ends. The germline V gene has CDR1 DFQATT and CDR2 SNEGSKA (reference sequence). The CDR3: CSARSGLEKLFF. In nucleotides, the CDR3 is TGCAGTGCTAGGTCAGGGTTAGAAAAACTGTTTTTT.

The gene calls are TRBV5-6 and TRBJ1-5; D uncertain. This CDR3 contains 16 residues. Looked up from germline, CDR1 is SGHDT and CDR2 is YYEEEE. The V and J ends lost 2 bases and 3 bases respectively, with 15 bases between them. This CDR3 is CASSLMIDGNNQPQHF. The CDR3 DNA sequence: TGTGCCAGCAGCTTAATGATTGACGGAAACAATCAGCCCCAGCATTTT.

V is TRBV11-3 and J is TRBJ2-1, with 7 positions matching TRBD2. V shed 5 bases, J shed 2 bases, and the junction held 6 bases outside the gene matches. CDR1 is SGHNT, CDR2 YENEEA, per germline. The CDR3 contains 15 residues. CDR3: CASSASGETYNEQFF. The CDR3 coding sequence is TGTGCCAGCAGCGCAAGCGGGGAGACCTACAATGAGCAGTTCTTC.

This clonotype was observed a handful of times. This chain uses TRBV7-8 with TRBJ1-4; 7 nucleotides match TRBD1. V shed 2 bases and J 1 base; nucleotides not matched to a gene: 1. Germline values: CDR1 SGHVS, CDR2 FQNEAQ. The CDR3 loop spans 15 amino acids. For the CDR3, the DNA is TGTGCCAGCAGCTTAAACAGGGGAACTAATGAAAAACTGTTTTTT. Its translation: CASSLNRGTNEKLFF.

This clonotype was seen at least ten times. The chain couples TRBV20-1 to TRBJ2-7; TRBD1 is a possible D gene (6 bases). The CDR3 covers 15 residues. CDR1 DFQATT and CDR2 SNEGSKA come from the germline V gene (reference sequence). Trimming stripped 6 bases from V and 0 bases from J, with 18 bases between. This CDR3 is CSAPNPGTNSYEQYF. The CDR3, as DNA: TGCAGTGCCCCGAACCCGGGGACAAACTCCTACGAGCAGTACTTC.

This clonotype was counted ten times or more. The chain links TRBV12-3 or TRBV12-4 to TRBJ2-5, with 9 nucleotides matching TRBD2. The CDR3 spans 17 residues. With 2 bases clipped from V and 5 bases from J, the junction kept 12 bases outside the gene matches. The CDR3 region is CASSLIRAGGPRETQYF. The CDR3 DNA reads TGTGCCAGCAGTTTAATTAGGGCGGGGGGGCCGCGGGAGACCCAGTACTTC.

This clonotype was seen only a few times. The DNA for the CDR3 is TGCAGCGTTATGGCCCATTACGAGCAGTACTTC. The encoded protein is CSVMAHYEQYF. This chain uses TRBV29-1 with TRBJ2-7; D gene unclear. The CDR3 extends over 11 amino acids. Per the germline V gene, CDR1 is SQVTM and CDR2 is ANQGSEA. Trimming removed 5 bases from V and 4 bases from J, with 9 bases in between.

This clonotype was seen a handful of times. The rearrangement links TRBV6-2 or TRBV6-3 to TRBJ1-1, with 7 positions matching TRBD1. The CDR3 consists of 11 residues. J was trimmed by 8 bases and V by 5 bases; bases with no gene match: 2. CDR1 MNHEY and CDR2 SVGEGT come from the germline V gene. The chain's CDR3 is CASSTGVEAFF. The CDR3 coding sequence is TGTGCCAGCAGTACAGGGGTGGAAGCTTTCTTT.